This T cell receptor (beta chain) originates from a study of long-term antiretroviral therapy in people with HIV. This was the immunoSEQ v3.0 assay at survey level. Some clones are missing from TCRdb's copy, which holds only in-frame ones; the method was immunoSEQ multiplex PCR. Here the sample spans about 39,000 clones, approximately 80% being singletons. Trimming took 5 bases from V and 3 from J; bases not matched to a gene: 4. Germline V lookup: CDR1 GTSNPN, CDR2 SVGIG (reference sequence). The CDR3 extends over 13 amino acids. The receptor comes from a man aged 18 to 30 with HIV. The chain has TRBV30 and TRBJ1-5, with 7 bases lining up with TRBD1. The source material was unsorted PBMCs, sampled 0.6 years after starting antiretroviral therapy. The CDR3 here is CAWAGTVNQPQHF. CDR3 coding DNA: TGTGCCTGGGCCGGGACAGTCAATCAGCCCCAGCATTTT.